This T cell receptor (beta chain) was documented in a study of blood T cell repertoires in COVID-19. Whole-study context: There were acute and convalescent COVID-19 samples, and they came from the United States, Italy and Spain.

The CDR3 totals 13 residues. V gave up 6 bases and J gave up 2 bases, with 11 bases separating them. Germline CDR1 and CDR2: MNHEY and SVGEGT. Participants spanned ages roughly 18 to 95 years and resided in 20 to 30 US areas. The assay was immunoSEQ multiplex PCR, and TCRdb's table has in-frame clones only and misses some. The data contain around 300,000 clones, around 87% of them seen just once; the ten biggest clones take up 4% to 5.5%. Sequencing was carried out using PBMCs or T cells enriched from blood (not recorded which). The chain employs TRBV6-2 or TRBV6-3 and TRBJ2-7; tentatively, D is TRBD2 (6 bases). This receptor was obtained from a woman aged 18-29 years with acute COVID-19. CDR3 amino acids: CASSILAAYEQYF. CDR3 nucleotide sequence: TGTGCCAGCAGCATACTAGCCGCCTACGAGCAGTACTTC.